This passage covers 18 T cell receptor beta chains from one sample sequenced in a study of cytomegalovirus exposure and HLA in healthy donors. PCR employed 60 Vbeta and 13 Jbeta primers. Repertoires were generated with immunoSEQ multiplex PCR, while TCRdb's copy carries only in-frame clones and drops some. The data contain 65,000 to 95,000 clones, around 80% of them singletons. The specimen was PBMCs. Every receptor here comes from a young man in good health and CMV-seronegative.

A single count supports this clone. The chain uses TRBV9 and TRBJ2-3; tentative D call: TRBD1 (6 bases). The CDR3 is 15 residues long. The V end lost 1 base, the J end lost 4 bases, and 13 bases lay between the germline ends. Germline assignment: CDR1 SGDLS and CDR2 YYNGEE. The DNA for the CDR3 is TGTGCCAGCAGCGTATCCAGGGGTGAGGCAGATACGCAGTATTTT. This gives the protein CASSVSRGEADTQYF. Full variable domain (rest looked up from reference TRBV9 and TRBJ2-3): DSGVTQTPKHLITATGQRVTLRCSPRSGDLSVYWYQQSLDQGLQFLIQYYNGEERAKGNILERFSAQQFPDLHSELNLSSLELGDSALYFCASSVSRGEADTQYFGPGTRLTVL.

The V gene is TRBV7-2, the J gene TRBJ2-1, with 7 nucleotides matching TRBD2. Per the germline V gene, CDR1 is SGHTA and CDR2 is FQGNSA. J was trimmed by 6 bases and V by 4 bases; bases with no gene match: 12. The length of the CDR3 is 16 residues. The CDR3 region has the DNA TGTGCCAGCAGCTCCCGTGGTGGCGGGAGTTTCAATGAGCAGTTCTTC. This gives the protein CASSSRGGGSFNEQFF.

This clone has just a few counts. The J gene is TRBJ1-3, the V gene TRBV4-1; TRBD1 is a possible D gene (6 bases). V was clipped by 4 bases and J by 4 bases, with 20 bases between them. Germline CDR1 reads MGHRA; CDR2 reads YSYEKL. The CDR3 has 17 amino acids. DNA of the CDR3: TGCGCCAGCAGCCCCGCGGGGGGACAAACCAGGGGAAACACCATATATTTT. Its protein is CASSPAGGQTRGNTIYF.

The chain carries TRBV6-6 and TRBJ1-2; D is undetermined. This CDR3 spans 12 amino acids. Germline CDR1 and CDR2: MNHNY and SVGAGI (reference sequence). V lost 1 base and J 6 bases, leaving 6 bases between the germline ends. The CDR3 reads CASSYYSDGYTF. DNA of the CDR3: TGTGCCAGCAGTTACTACAGTGATGGCTACACCTTC.

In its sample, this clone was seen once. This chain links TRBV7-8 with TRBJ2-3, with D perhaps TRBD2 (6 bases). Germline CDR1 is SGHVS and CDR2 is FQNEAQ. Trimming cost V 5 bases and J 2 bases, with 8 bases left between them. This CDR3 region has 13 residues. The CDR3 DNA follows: TGTGCCAGCAGCCGGGGGATCACAGATACGCAGTATTTT. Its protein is CASSRGITDTQYF.

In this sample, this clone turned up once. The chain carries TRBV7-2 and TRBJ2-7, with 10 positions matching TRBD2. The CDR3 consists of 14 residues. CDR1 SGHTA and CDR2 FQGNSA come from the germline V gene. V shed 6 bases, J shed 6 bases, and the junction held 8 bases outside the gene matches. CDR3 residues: CASSYTSGTSEQYF. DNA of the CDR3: TGTGCCAGCAGTTATACTAGCGGGACCTCCGAGCAGTACTTC. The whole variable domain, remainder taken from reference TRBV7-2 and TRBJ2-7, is GAGVSQSPSNKVTEKGKDVELRCDPISGHTALYWYRQSLGQGLEFLIYFQGNSAPDKSGLPSDRFSAERTGGSVSTLTIQRTQQEDSAVYLCASSYTSGTSEQYFGPGTRLTVT.

The CDR3 bases are TGTGCCAGCAGTTACGCGGCCACCCTCTCCTACGAGCAGTACTTC. Encoded protein: CASSYAATLSYEQYF. The chain recombines TRBV6-5 with TRBJ2-7; D uncertain. Germline V gives CDR1 MNHEY, CDR2 SVGAGI. V lost 2 bases and J 0 bases, leaving 11 bases between the germline ends. The CDR3 is 15 residues long.

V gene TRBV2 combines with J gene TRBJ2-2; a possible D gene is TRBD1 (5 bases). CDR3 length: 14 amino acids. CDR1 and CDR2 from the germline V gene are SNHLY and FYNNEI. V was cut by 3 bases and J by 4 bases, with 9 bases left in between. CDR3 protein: CASSDSGFTGELFF. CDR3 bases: TGTGCCAGCAGTGACTCAGGGTTCACCGGGGAGCTGTTTTTT. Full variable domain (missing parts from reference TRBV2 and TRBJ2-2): EPEVTQTPSHQVTQMGQEVILRCVPISNHLYFYWYRQILGQKVEFLVSFYNNEISEKSEIFDDQFSVERPDGSNFTLKIRSTKLEDSAMYFCASSDSGFTGELFFGEGSRLTVL.

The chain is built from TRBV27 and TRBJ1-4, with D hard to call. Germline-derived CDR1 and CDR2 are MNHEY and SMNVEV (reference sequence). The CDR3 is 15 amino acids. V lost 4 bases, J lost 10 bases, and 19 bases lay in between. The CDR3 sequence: CASSSPGPSSGKLFF. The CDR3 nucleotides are TGTGCCAGCAGTTCTCCCGGGCCCTCAAGCGGAAAACTGTTTTTT.

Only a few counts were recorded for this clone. CDR3 region: CASSIGTANTEAFF. CDR3 bases: TGTGCCAGTAGTATCGGGACAGCGAACACTGAAGCTTTCTTT. The chain carries TRBV19 and TRBJ1-1; 7 bases fit TRBD1. This CDR3 has 14 amino acids. The trim removed 3 bases at V and 1 base at J, leaving 2 bases unmatched. Germline V gene data show CDR1 as LNHDA and CDR2 as SQIVND (reference sequence).

The CDR3 DNA follows: TGTGCCAGCTCACCGCCACAGCCGGGGGCTGGAAACACCATATATTTT. Protein: CASSPPQPGAGNTIYF. This chain joins TRBV18 and TRBJ1-3, with a tentative D call TRBD1 (5 bases). V was shortened by 3 bases and J by 2 bases, with 14 bases between the two germline ends. The CDR3 contains 16 residues. In germline, CDR1 is KGHSH, CDR2 LQKENI.

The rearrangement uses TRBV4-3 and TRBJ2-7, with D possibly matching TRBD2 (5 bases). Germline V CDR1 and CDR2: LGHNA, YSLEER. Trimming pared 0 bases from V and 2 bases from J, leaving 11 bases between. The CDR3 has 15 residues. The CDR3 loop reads CASSQDVERTYEQYF. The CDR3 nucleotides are TGCGCCAGCAGCCAAGATGTAGAGCGGACCTACGAGCAGTACTTC.

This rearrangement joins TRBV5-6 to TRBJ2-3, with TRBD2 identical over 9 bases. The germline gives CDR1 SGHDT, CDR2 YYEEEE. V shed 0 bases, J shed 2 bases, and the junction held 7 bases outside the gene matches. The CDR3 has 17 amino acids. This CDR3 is CASSLVFGGGATDTQYF. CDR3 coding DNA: TGTGCCAGCAGCTTGGTTTTCGGCGGGGGGGCCACAGATACGCAGTATTTT.

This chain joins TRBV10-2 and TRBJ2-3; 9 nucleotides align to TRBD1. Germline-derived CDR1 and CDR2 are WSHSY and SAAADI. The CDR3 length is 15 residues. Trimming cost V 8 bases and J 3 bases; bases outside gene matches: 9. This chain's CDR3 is CASAPGQGWTDTQYF. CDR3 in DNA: TGCGCCAGCGCCCCGGGACAGGGATGGACAGATACGCAGTATTTT.

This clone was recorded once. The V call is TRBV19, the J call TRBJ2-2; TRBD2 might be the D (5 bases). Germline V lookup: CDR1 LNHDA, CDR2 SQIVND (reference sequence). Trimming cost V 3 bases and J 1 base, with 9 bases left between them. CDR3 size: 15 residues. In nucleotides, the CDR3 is TGTGCCAGTAGTATTTTGGCGGGGAACACCGGGGAGCTGTTTTTT. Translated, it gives CASSILAGNTGELFF.

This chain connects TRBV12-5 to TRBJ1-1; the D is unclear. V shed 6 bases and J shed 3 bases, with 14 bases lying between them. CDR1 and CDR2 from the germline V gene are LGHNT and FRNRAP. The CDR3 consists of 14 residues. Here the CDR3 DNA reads TGTGCTAGTGGCCCCTACAGATGGGACACTGAAGCTTTCTTT. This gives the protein CASGPYRWDTEAFF.

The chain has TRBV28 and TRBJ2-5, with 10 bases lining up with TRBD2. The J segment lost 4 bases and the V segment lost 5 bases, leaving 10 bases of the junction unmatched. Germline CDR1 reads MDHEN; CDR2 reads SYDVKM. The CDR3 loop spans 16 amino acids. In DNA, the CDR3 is TGTGCCAGCAGTATACACAAGGGACTAGCGAGAGAGACCCAGTACTTC. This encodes CASSIHKGLARETQYF.

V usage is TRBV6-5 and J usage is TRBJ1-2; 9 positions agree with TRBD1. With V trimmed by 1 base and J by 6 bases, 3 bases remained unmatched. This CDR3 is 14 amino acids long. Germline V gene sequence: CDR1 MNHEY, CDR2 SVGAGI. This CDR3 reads CASSYFGTGNGYTF. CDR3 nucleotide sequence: TGTGCCAGCAGTTACTTCGGGACAGGGAATGGCTACACCTTC.